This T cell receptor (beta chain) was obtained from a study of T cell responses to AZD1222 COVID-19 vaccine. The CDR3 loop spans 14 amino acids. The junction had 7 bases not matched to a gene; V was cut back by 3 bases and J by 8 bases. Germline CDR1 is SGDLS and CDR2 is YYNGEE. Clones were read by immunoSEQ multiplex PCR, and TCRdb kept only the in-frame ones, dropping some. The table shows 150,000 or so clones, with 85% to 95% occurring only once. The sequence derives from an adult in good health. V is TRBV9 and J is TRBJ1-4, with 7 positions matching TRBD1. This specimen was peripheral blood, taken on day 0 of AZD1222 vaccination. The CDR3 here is CASSAMTGNEKLFF. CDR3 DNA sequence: TGTGCCAGCAGCGCAATGACAGGGAACGAAAAACTGTTTTTT.